Reported below is one TCR beta chain. This entry is derived from a study of T cell responses to AZD1222 COVID-19 vaccine. This CDR3 region has 14 residues. Germline CDR1 is SGHNT and CDR2 is YYREEE (reference sequence). V was cut by 1 base and J by 9 bases, with 14 bases left in between. TCRdb's copy holds only in-frame clones and misses some; the assay was immunoSEQ multiplex PCR. The sample records tens of thousands of clones, 85% to 90% being singletons. Material: peripheral blood, obtained 28 days after the second AZD1222 dose. The chain carries TRBV5-4 and TRBJ2-1; D remains unclear. The clonotype comes from an adult who received the AZD1222 COVID-19 vaccine. CDR3 in amino acids: CASSLNGRSVEQFF. CDR3 in DNA: TGTGCCAGCAGCTTGAACGGGCGGTCGGTTGAGCAGTTCTTC.